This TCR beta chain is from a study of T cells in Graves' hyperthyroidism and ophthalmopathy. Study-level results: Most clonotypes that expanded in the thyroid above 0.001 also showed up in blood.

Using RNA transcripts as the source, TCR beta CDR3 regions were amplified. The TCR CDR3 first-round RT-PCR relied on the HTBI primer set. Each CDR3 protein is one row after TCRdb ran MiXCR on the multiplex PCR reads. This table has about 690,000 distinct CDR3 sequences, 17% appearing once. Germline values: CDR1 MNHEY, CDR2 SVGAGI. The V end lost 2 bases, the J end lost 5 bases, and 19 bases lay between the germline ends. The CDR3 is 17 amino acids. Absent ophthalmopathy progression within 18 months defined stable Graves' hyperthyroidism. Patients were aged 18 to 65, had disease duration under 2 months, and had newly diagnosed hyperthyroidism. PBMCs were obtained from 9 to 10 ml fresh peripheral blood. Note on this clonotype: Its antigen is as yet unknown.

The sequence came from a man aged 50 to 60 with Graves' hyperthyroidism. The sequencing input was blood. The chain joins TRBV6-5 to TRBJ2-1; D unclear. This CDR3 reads CASSYDRNMARHNEQFF. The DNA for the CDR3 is TGTGCCAGCAGTTACGATCGGAATATGGCGAGACACAATGAGCAGTTCTTC.